The next 26 T cell receptor beta chains were all read from a single sample in a study of OX40 agonist ivuxolimab in advanced cancers. Clones were sequenced by immunoSEQ multiplex PCR, and TCRdb holds only the in-frame ones, with some missing. The table has more than 70,000 clones, 65% to 90% seen once. The sequenced sample was CD4+ or CD8+ T cells sorted from blood, obtained in a trial of the OX40 agonist ivuxolimab. Receptors were obtained from an adult with an advanced solid tumor such as melanoma, head and neck, liver or kidney cancer.

The J gene is TRBJ2-1, the V gene TRBV9; TRBD2 aligns across 10 bases. The CDR3 has 16 residues. Unmatched junction bases numbered 10, after V lost 2 bases and J lost 8 bases. Germline V gene data show CDR1 as SGDLS and CDR2 as YYNGEE. This CDR3 is CASSVLSGGATDEQFF. CDR3 DNA: TGTGCCAGCAGCGTCCTAAGCGGGGGGGCCACGGATGAGCAGTTCTTC. Full variable domain (outside the CDR3, taken from reference TRBV9 and TRBJ2-1): DSGVTQTPKHLITATGQRVTLRCSPRSGDLSVYWYQQSLDQGLQFLIQYYNGEERAKGNILERFSAQQFPDLHSELNLSSLELGDSALYFCASSVLSGGATDEQFFGPGTRLTVL.

The chain has TRBV5-4 and TRBJ2-1; the D gene could be TRBD1 or TRBD2 (5 bases each). Germline V gives CDR1 SGHNT, CDR2 YYREEE (reference sequence). The ends were cut back, 0 bases at V and 2 bases at J, with 9 bases in the middle. The CDR3 spans 15 residues. The CDR3 is CASSLESGPYNEQFF. The CDR3 bases are TGTGCCAGCAGCTTGGAGTCGGGGCCCTACAATGAGCAGTTCTTC.

The V call is TRBV29-1, the J call TRBJ2-2; 9 positions match TRBD2. Trimming took 5 bases from V and 2 from J; bases not matched to a gene: 6. CDR1 SQVTM and CDR2 ANQGSEA come from the germline V gene. There are 15 residues in the CDR3. CDR3 sequence: CSVQRGASNTGELFF. In nucleotides, the CDR3 is TGCAGCGTTCAGCGGGGGGCCTCAAACACCGGGGAGCTGTTTTTT.

The CDR3 is CASSSPGGTYNEQFF. Written as DNA, the CDR3 is TGTGCCAGCAGCTCCCCCGGGGGGACCTACAATGAGCAGTTCTTC. The chain combines TRBV5-4 with TRBJ2-1, with 7 bases aligning to TRBD2. Germline V gene sequence: CDR1 SGHNT, CDR2 YYREEE (reference sequence). The CDR3 has 15 residues. V dropped 3 bases and J dropped 2; count of bases not matched to a gene: 5. Full variable domain (outside the CDR3, taken from reference TRBV5-4 and TRBJ2-1): ETGVTQSPTHLIKTRGQQVTLRCSSQSGHNTVSWYQQALGQGPQFIFQYYREEENGRGNFPPRFSGLQFPNYSSELNVNALELDDSALYLCASSSPGGTYNEQFFGPGTRLTVL.

This chain uses TRBV28 with TRBJ2-5; D is unresolved. The germline gives CDR1 MDHEN, CDR2 SYDVKM. The germline V and J ends were trimmed by 7 bases and 4 bases, with 16 bases remaining between them. There are 14 residues in the CDR3. CDR3 in amino acids: CASNSPPGLETQYF. The CDR3 DNA reads TGTGCCAGCAATTCCCCTCCGGGCCTAGAGACCCAGTACTTC. The full variable domain, with the rest looked up from reference TRBV28 and TRBJ2-5, is DVKVTQSSRYLVKRTGEKVFLECVQDMDHENMFWYRQDPGLGLRLIYFSYDVKMKEKGDIPEGYSVSREKKERFSLILESASTNQTSMYLCASNSPPGLETQYFGPGTRLLVL.

This chain connects TRBV14 to TRBJ2-2, with TRBD1 matching 7 bases. Germline CDR1 is SGHDN and CDR2 is FVKESK. V was pared by 4 bases and J by 0 bases, with 8 bases of the junction left unmatched. This CDR3 has 17 residues. DNA for the CDR3: TGTGCCAGCAGCCGGCTCGAGACAGGGACGAACACCGGGGAGCTGTTTTTT. Its translation: CASSRLETGTNTGELFF.

This rearrangement joins TRBV28 to TRBJ1-5; tentatively, D is TRBD1 (5 bases). Trimming removed 6 bases from V and 3 bases from J, with 9 bases in between. The germline V gene has CDR1 MDHEN and CDR2 SYDVKM. The CDR3 loop spans 13 amino acids. The CDR3 protein is CASRGDDNQPQHF. As DNA, the CDR3 is TGTGCCAGCAGAGGGGACGACAATCAGCCCCAGCATTTT.

V is TRBV29-1 and J is TRBJ2-3; perhaps TRBD1 as D (7 bases). Germline CDR1 and CDR2: SQVTM and ANQGSEA. The V and J ends lost 6 bases and 4 bases respectively, with 14 bases between them. The CDR3 sequence is 13 residues long. CDR3 loop: CSVNRGGADTQYF. For the CDR3, the DNA is TGCAGCGTGAACAGGGGAGGAGCAGATACGCAGTATTTT.

V and J are TRBV28 and TRBJ1-2; 7 nucleotides match TRBD1. V dropped 3 bases and J dropped 5; count of bases not matched to a gene: 15. Germline CDR1 is MDHEN and CDR2 is SYDVKM. The CDR3 runs to 17 residues. In nucleotides, the CDR3 is TGTGCCAGCAGTTTGTTAGGAGGGGGCGCCCGGTATTATGGCTACACCTTC. This codes for CASSLLGGGARYYGYTF.

This chain joins TRBV7-9 and TRBJ2-2; TRBD2 might be the D (5 bases). Germline V gene lookup returns CDR1 SEHNR and CDR2 FQNEAQ (reference sequence). The V end lost 5 bases, the J end lost 5 bases, and 15 bases lay between the germline ends. The CDR3 runs 15 residues. CDR3 region: CASSNHPGETGELFF. The CDR3 DNA reads TGTGCCAGCAGCAACCACCCCGGGGAGACCGGGGAGCTGTTTTTT.

This sequence joins TRBV28 and TRBJ1-2; TRBD1 matches at 10 bases. The CDR3 totals 16 residues. The germline gives CDR1 MDHEN, CDR2 SYDVKM. Trimming at V came to 2 bases and at J to 6 bases, leaving 9 bases not matched to a gene. The CDR3 DNA is TGTGCCAGCAGTTTAAACTCTGGGGGGACAGGGGATGGCTACACCTTC. Translation: CASSLNSGGTGDGYTF.

The chain carries TRBV19 and TRBJ2-7; 9 bases line up with TRBD2. The CDR3 runs 18 residues. Germline CDR1 and CDR2: LNHDA and SQIVND (reference sequence). Trimming cost V 2 bases and J 2 bases; bases outside gene matches: 13. The chain's CDR3 is CASSITHLAGILPYEQYF. CDR3 coding DNA: TGTGCCAGTAGTATAACCCATCTAGCGGGGATCCTTCCCTACGAGCAGTACTTC. Using reference TRBV19 and TRBJ2-7 for the parts outside the CDR3, the full variable domain is DGGITQSPKYLFRKEGQNVTLSCEQNLNHDAMYWYRQDPGQGLRLIYYSQIVNDFQKGDIAEGYSVSREKKESFPLTVTSAQKNPTAFYLCASSITHLAGILPYEQYFGPGTRLTVT.

The chain carries TRBV18 and TRBJ2-3; tentatively, D is TRBD1 (5 bases). Trimming cost V 3 bases and J 6 bases, with 10 bases left between them. Looked up from germline, CDR1 is KGHSH and CDR2 is LQKENI. The CDR3 consists of 13 residues. The CDR3 loop is CASSPEQADTQYF. DNA for the CDR3: TGTGCCAGCTCACCGGAACAGGCCGATACGCAGTATTTT.

The V call is TRBV7-2, the J call TRBJ1-2, with D hard to call. The CDR3 is made up of 19 amino acids. Trimming shortened V by 5 bases and J by 0 bases, and 25 bases separated the two germline ends. Germline V gives CDR1 SGHTA, CDR2 FQGNSA. The CDR3 region is CASSPYSLKYSPTNYGYTF. The CDR3 coding sequence is TGTGCCAGCAGCCCTTACAGCTTGAAGTACTCACCCACTAACTATGGCTACACCTTC.

This chain uses TRBV2 with TRBJ2-5; D may correspond to TRBD1 or TRBD2 (5 bases each). Per the germline V gene, CDR1 is SNHLY and CDR2 is FYNNEI. CDR3 length: 14 amino acids. Trimming removed 8 bases at V and 4 bases at J, with 17 bases between. In DNA form, the CDR3 reads TGTGCCAGCGCCGCCTTCGTCGGGGCAGAGACCCAGTACTTC. This encodes CASAAFVGAETQYF.

V gene TRBV10-1 combines with J gene TRBJ2-3; no definite D call. CDR1 is WNHNN and CDR2 is SYGVQD in the germline V gene (reference sequence). V was trimmed by 2 bases and J by 2 bases, leaving 2 bases between them. CDR3 length equals 12 residues. The CDR3 nucleotides read TGCGCCAGCAGTGAGACCACAGATACGCAGTATTTT. This encodes CASSETTDTQYF.

The gene calls are TRBV6-5 and TRBJ1-2, with D perhaps matching TRBD1 (5 bases). Germline CDR1 MNHEY, CDR2 SVGAGI. The V end was cut by 5 bases, the J end by 8 bases, with 15 bases between. The CDR3 totals 13 residues. Written as DNA, the CDR3 is TGTGCCAGCAGTCGGGGCCCAGAGGGGGGCTACACCTTC. The encoded protein is CASSRGPEGGYTF.

The chain is built from TRBV10-3 and TRBJ2-7, with no clear D. The CDR3 contains 11 residues. The V gene lost 2 bases and the J gene lost 5 bases, with 4 bases spanning the gap. Germline CDR1 and CDR2: ENHRY and SYGVKD. CDR3 nucleotides: TGTGCCATCAGTGAGGGCCACGAGCAGTACTTC. The encoded protein is CAISEGHEQYF.

The chain combines TRBV6-1 with TRBJ1-2; D is unresolved. This CDR3 is 15 amino acids long. V dropped 7 bases and J dropped 1 base, with 16 bases sitting between them. CDR1 MNHNS and CDR2 SASEGT come from the germline V gene. CDR3 sequence: CASTREFSLNYGYTF. CDR3 sequence (DNA): TGTGCCAGCACGCGAGAGTTTTCTCTTAACTATGGCTACACCTTC.

This clone was counted a few times. This chain uses TRBV7-2 with TRBJ2-3, with 8 bases fitting TRBD2. V lost 2 bases to trimming and J lost 1 base; unmatched junction nucleotides: 2. This CDR3 contains 15 residues. Germline assignment: CDR1 SGHTA and CDR2 FQGNSA. The CDR3 protein is CASSLRRGGTDTQYF. CDR3 sequence (DNA): TGTGCCAGCAGCTTACGGCGGGGGGGCACAGATACGCAGTATTTT.

V and J are TRBV7-8 and TRBJ2-5, with D hard to call. V shed 5 bases and J shed 1 base, with 14 bases lying between them. Germline V gives CDR1 SGHVS, CDR2 FQNEAQ. The CDR3 has 15 residues. Here the CDR3 reads CASSPGRTIQETQYF. CDR3 sequence (DNA): TGTGCCAGCAGCCCCGGTAGGACCATCCAAGAGACCCAGTACTTC.

The genes are TRBV18 and TRBJ2-7, with D possibly TRBD2 on 7 matching bases. CDR1 is KGHSH and CDR2 is LQKENI in the germline V gene. The CDR3 is made up of 15 amino acids. Trimming left V 1 base short and J 6 bases short, with 16 bases between. DNA for the CDR3: TGTGCCAGCTCACCACGAATCGGGGGGCTCGGCGAGCAGTACTTC. Its translation: CASSPRIGGLGEQYF.

The V and J genes are TRBV6-1 and TRBJ2-3; D may be TRBD1 (5 bases). CDR3 size: 15 residues. V gave up 8 bases and J gave up 0 bases, with 15 bases separating them. Germline values: CDR1 MNHNS, CDR2 SASEGT. The CDR3 reads CASLKRGQSTDTQYF. CDR3 nucleotides: TGTGCCAGCCTCAAAAGGGGTCAGAGCACAGATACGCAGTATTTT.

The V gene is TRBV19, the J gene TRBJ2-7, with D hard to call. The germline gives CDR1 LNHDA, CDR2 SQIVND (reference sequence). The CDR3 runs to 16 residues. V dropped 4 bases and J dropped 2 bases, with 18 bases sitting between them. The CDR3 bases are TGTGCCAGTAGTAAAACAAACAGCTACCGTACCTACGAGCAGTACTTC. Translating gives CASSKTNSYRTYEQYF.

The chain is built from TRBV7-9 and TRBJ2-5; D perhaps matches TRBD2 (6 bases). This CDR3 comprises 13 residues. Germline loops: CDR1 SEHNR, CDR2 FQNEAQ (reference sequence). V shed 2 bases and J shed 3 bases, with 7 bases lying between them. CDR3 protein: CASSLWGEETQYF. The CDR3 DNA follows: TGTGCCAGCAGCTTATGGGGGGAAGAGACCCAGTACTTC. The complete variable domain, with remaining parts taken from reference TRBV7-9 and TRBJ2-5, reads DTGVSQNPRHKITKRGQNVTFRCDPISEHNRLYWYRQTLGQGPEFLTYFQNEAQLEKSRLLSDRFSAERPKGSFSTLEIQRTEQGDSAMYLCASSLWGEETQYFGPGTRLLVL.

The chain has TRBV28 and TRBJ2-1; 8 nucleotides line up with TRBD2. Trimming removed 1 base from V and 0 bases from J; junction bases left unmatched: 14. The germline CDR1 and CDR2 sequences are MDHEN and SYDVKM. CDR3 length: 20 residues. The CDR3 protein is CASSLYPGLAQPFSYNEQFF. The CDR3 nucleotides read TGTGCCAGCAGTTTATACCCCGGACTAGCCCAACCATTCTCCTACAATGAGCAGTTCTTC.